This is a list of T cell receptor beta chains from one sample in a study of patients and donors after allogeneic stem cell transplantation. TCRdb analysed the RT-PCR reads with MiXCR anew, one entry per CDR3 protein. This sample has about 74,000 distinct CDR3 sequences, with about 26% found just once. The sequencing sample was made of blood, either unsorted or a sorted T cell fraction (not recorded which). These receptors were collected from a human donor who was either an allogeneic HSCT recipient or a stem cell or donor lymphocyte infusion donor (not recorded which). It is not recorded whose cells these are; they may come from a transplant donor. CDR3s include the opening cysteine and the closing phenylalanine or tryptophan. Fields, in order: D gene, clone size, CDR3 length, J gene, V gene, CDR3 protein, CDR3 DNA. D genes are given only for firm matches. Clone size is shown for a subset of rows, as once, few, many or a class of expanded clone.

TRBD2,NA,15,TRBJ2-1,TRBV6-6,CASSYRQREFNEQFF,TGTGCCAGCAGTTACCGGCAGCGGGAGTTTAATGAGCAGTTCTTC
NA,NA,16,TRBJ1-1,TRBV11-2,CASSLVEAGWNTEAFF,TGTGCCAGCAGCTTAGTAGAGGCCGGATGGAACACTGAAGCTTTCTTT
NA,NA,14,TRBJ2-5,TRBV5-1,CASSLGIYPETQYF,TGCGCCAGCAGCCTTGGAATTTACCCTGAGACCCAGTACTTC
NA,NA,16,TRBJ1-2,TRBV15,CATSSHSGNPNYGYTF,TGTGCCACCAGCTCGCATTCTGGGAACCCCAACTATGGCTACACCTTC
NA,once,13,TRBJ1-2,TRBV12-3/TRBV12-4,CASSSWGDYGYTF,TGTGCCAGCAGTTCTTGGGGTGACTATGGCTACACCTTC
NA,NA,13,TRBJ1-2,TRBV7-3,CASSLGVYYGYTF,TGTGCCAGCAGCTTAGGAGTATACTATGGCTACACCTTC
NA,many,16,TRBJ1-1,TRBV12-3/TRBV12-4,CASSLAGHLLNTEAFF,TGTGCCAGCAGTCTCGCCGGACATCTATTGAACACTGAAGCTTTCTTT
NA,few,14,TRBJ2-2,TRBV6-5,CASSLLRFTGELFF,TGTGCCAGCAGTTTGCTGCGGTTCACCGGGGAGCTGTTTTTT
NA,NA,14,TRBJ1-1,TRBV11-3,CASSFNRDSTEAFF,TGTGCCAGCAGCTTCAACAGGGATTCCACTGAAGCTTTCTTT
NA,few,17,TRBJ1-5,TRBV7-2,CASSLEGRAGGNQPQHF,TGTGCCAGCAGCTTAGAGGGCAGGGCAGGAGGCAATCAGCCCCAGCATTTT
NA,few,12,TRBJ2-3,TRBV12-3/TRBV12-4,CASSIGADTQYF,TGTGCCAGCAGTATCGGGGCAGATACGCAGTATTTT
TRBD1,NA,16,TRBJ2-4,TRBV11-2,CASREPRDRGGHIQYF,TGTGCCAGCAGAGAGCCGCGGGACAGGGGGGGACACATTCAGTACTTC
NA,many,8,TRBJ1-1,TRBV7-2,CASSLLRF,TGTGCCAGCAGCTTATTACGTTTT
NA,NA,16,TRBJ2-1,TRBV20-1,CSARSVGSLSYNEQFF,TGCAGTGCTAGAAGTGTCGGCTCACTCTCCTACAATGAGCAGTTCTTC
TRBD1,few,18,TRBJ1-2,TRBV11-2,CASSFPPDRNEANYGYTF,TGTGCCAGCAGCTTCCCCCCGGACAGGAATGAAGCTAACTATGGCTACACCTTC
NA,NA,12,TRBJ1-1,TRBV10-3,CAISPGDSEAFF,TGTGCCATCAGTCCGGGAGATTCCGAAGCTTTCTTT
TRBD1,NA,13,TRBJ2-7,TRBV7-2,CASSPGTGREQYF,TGTGCCAGCAGCCCTGGGACAGGGAGGGAGCAGTACTTC
NA,NA,13,TRBJ1-3,TRBV5-1,CASSPQVGNTIYF,TGCGCCAGCAGCCCCCAGGTTGGAAACACCATATATTTT
NA,NA,13,TRBJ2-5,TRBV5-1,CASSHDRQETQYF,TGCGCCAGCAGCCATGACCGACAAGAGACCCAGTACTTC
NA,few,16,TRBJ1-3,TRBV4-1,CASSPIGGGSGNTIYF,TGCGCCAGCAGCCCGATAGGGGGGGGCTCTGGAAACACCATATATTTT
NA,few,13,TRBJ1-6,TRBV19,CASSIAGDSPLHF,TGTGCCAGTAGTATCGCCGGCGATTCACCCCTCCACTTT
NA,medium-sized,16,TRBJ2-7,TRBV5-1,CASSLASGGEAYEQYF,TGCGCCAGCAGCTTGGCGAGCGGAGGGGAGGCCTACGAGCAGTACTTC
NA,once,17,TRBJ2-2,TRBV7-9,CASSSPLGYLNTGELFF,TGTGCCAGCAGCTCCCCACTAGGCTACCTTAACACCGGGGAGCTGTTTTTT
NA,few,14,TRBJ2-3,TRBV27,CASSLGRATDTQYF,TGTGCCAGCAGTTTGGGCAGGGCAACAGATACGCAGTATTTT
TRBD1,few,14,TRBJ2-1,TRBV7-6,CASSFPGTGYEQFF,TGTGCCAGCAGCTTCCCTGGGACAGGCTATGAGCAGTTCTTC
NA,NA,14,TRBJ1-6,TRBV5-5,CASSLDILNSPLHF,TGTGCCAGCAGCTTGGACATCCTAAATTCACCCCTCCACTTT
TRBD1,NA,15,TRBJ2-1,TRBV15,CATSRDPTGVDEQFF,TGTGCCACCAGCAGAGACCCCACAGGGGTTGATGAGCAGTTCTTC
TRBD1,NA,15,TRBJ1-1,TRBV6-5,CASSLGQALNTEAFF,TGTGCCAGCAGTTTGGGACAGGCCCTGAACACTGAAGCTTTCTTT
NA,NA,13,TRBJ2-7,TRBV5-1,CASRYGQSYEQYF,TGCGCCAGCCGATACGGACAGTCCTACGAGCAGTACTTC
NA,NA,13,TRBJ1-2,TRBV7-8,CASSLGGVTGYTF,TGTGCCAGCAGCTTAGGGGGAGTGACTGGCTACACCTTC
NA,NA,13,TRBJ2-1,TRBV7-9,CASSLEMLGEQFF,TGTGCCAGCAGCTTAGAAATGCTTGGTGAGCAGTTCTTC
TRBD1,NA,16,TRBJ1-6,TRBV11-1,CASSLEPQGAGSPLHF,TGTGCCAGCAGCTTAGAACCACAGGGGGCAGGTTCACCCCTCCACTTT
NA,few,19,TRBJ2-4,TRBV7-9,CASSLAGGTRNIAKNIQYF,TGTGCCAGCAGCTTAGCGGGCGGGACCAGGAATATAGCCAAAAACATTCAGTACTTC
NA,few,13,TRBJ2-2,TRBV15,CATRAESTGELFF,TGTGCCACCAGGGCGGAGTCCACCGGGGAGCTGTTTTTT
TRBD1,NA,15,TRBJ2-5,TRBV12-3/TRBV12-4,CASRANRGYQETQYF,TGTGCCAGTCGAGCGAACAGGGGGTACCAAGAGACCCAGTACTTC
TRBD1,few,15,TRBJ1-1,TRBV5-1,CASSWGTGLDTEAFF,TGCGCCAGCAGCTGGGGGACAGGTCTGGACACTGAAGCTTTCTTT
TRBD1,NA,13,TRBJ1-3,TRBV5-1,CASSPWDSRTIYF,TGCGCCAGCAGCCCATGGGACAGTAGGACCATATATTTT
NA,NA,14,TRBJ1-1,TRBV9,CASSVVEQNTEAFF,TGTGCCAGCAGCGTAGTGGAACAGAACACTGAAGCTTTCTTT
NA,NA,12,TRBJ2-5,TRBV3-1,CASSQSRETQYF,TGTGCCAGCAGCCAATCGCGAGAGACCCAGTACTTC
NA,NA,15,TRBJ1-2,TRBV29-1,CSVAGGQIANYGYTF,TGCAGCGTTGCAGGCGGCCAGATAGCTAACTATGGCTACACCTTC